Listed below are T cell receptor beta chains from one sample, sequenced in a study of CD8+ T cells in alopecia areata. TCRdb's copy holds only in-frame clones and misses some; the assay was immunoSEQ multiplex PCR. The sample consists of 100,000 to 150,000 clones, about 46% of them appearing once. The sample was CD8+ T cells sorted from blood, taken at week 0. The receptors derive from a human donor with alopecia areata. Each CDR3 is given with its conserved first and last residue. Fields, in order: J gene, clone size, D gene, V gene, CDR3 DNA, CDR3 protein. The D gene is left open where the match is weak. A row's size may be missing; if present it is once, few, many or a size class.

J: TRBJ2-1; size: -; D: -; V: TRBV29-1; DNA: TGCAGCGTTGTGACTCGTGAGCAGTTCTTC; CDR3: CSVVTREQFF
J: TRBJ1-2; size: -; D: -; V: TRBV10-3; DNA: TGTGCCATCAGTGTTGGGGGCTATGGCTACACCTTC; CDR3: CAISVGGYGYTF
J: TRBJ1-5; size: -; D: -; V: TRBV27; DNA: TGTGCCAGCAGTATCCAACAGGGTCGACAGCCCCAGCATTTT; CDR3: CASSIQQGRQPQHF
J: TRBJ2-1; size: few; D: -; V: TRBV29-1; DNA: TGCAGCGTTGGGGGTGAAGAAACTCTCTCCTACAATGAGCAGTTCTTC; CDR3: CSVGGEETLSYNEQFF
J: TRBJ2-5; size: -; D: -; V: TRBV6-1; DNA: TGTGCCTGCTATTCAGGACCGCAAGAGACCCAGTACTTC; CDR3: CACYSGPQETQYF
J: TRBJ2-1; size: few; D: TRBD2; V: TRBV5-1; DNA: TGCGCCAGCAGCCGTCCGGGACTAGCGGGGAGTTCCTACAATGAGCAGTTCTTC; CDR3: CASSRPGLAGSSYNEQFF
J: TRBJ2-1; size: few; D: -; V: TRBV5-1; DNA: TGCGCCAGCAGCTTCACAGGAGGGAATGAGCAGTTCTTC; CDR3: CASSFTGGNEQFF
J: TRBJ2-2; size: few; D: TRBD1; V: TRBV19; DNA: TGTGCCAGTAGTATATGGGCAATACAGGGGCGGGACACCGGGGAGCTGTTTTTT; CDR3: CASSIWAIQGRDTGELFF
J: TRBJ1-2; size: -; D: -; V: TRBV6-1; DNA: TGTGCCAGCAGTGTAACATTACAGGGTAGGGGACTAAATGGCTACACCTTC; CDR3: CASSVTLQGRGLNGYTF
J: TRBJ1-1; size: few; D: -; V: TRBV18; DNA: TGTGCCAGCTCACCACCTAGAAGGAACACTGAAGCTTTCTTT; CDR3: CASSPPRRNTEAFF
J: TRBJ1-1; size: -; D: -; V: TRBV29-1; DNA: TGCAGCGCCCATGGTATGAACACTGAAGCTTTCTTT; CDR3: CSAHGMNTEAFF
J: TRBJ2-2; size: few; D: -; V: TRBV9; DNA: TGTGCCAGCAGCGGAGTCGAGGGGTCAAACACCGGGGAGCTGTTTTTT; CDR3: CASSGVEGSNTGELFF
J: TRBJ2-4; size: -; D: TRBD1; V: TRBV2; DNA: TGTGCCAGCAGTGAATTACCCGGGACAGCTTTAGCCAAAAACATTCAGTACTTC; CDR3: CASSELPGTALAKNIQYF
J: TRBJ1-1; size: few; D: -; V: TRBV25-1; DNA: TGTGCCAGCAGTGAGTCTGAGAGCGGTACTGAAGCTTTCTTT; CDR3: CASSESESGTEAFF
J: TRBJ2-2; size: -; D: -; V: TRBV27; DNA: TGTGCCAGCAGTTTAACCGGGGAGCTGTTTTTT; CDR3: CASSLTGELFF
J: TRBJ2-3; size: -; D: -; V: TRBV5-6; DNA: TGTGCCAGCAGCTTAGGCGAATTAGATACGCAGTATTTT; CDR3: CASSLGELDTQYF
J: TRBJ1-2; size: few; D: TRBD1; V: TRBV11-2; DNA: TGTGCCAGCAGCGTGGACAGGGGGAACTATGGCTACACCTTC; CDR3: CASSVDRGNYGYTF
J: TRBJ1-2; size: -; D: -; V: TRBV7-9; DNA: TGTGCCAGCAGCTTAGGAACCGCGGGCAACTATGGCTACACCTTC; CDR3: CASSLGTAGNYGYTF
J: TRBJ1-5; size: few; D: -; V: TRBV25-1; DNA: TGTGCCAGCAGCAGGACAGATAGCAATCAGCCCCAGCATTTT; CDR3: CASSRTDSNQPQHF
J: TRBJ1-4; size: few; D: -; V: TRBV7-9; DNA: TGTGCCAGCAGCTTAGGAGCAGGGCATGAAAAACTGTTTTTT; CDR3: CASSLGAGHEKLFF
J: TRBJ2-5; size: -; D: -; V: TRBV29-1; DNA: TGCAGCGGAGAGAACCAAGAGACCCAGTACTTC; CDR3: CSGENQETQYF
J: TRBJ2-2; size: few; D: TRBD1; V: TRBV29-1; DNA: TGCAGCGTTGAAGACTGGACAGGGCATGAGAACACCGGGGAGCTGTTTTTT; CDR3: CSVEDWTGHENTGELFF
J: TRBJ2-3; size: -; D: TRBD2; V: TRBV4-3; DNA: TGCGCCAGCAGCCCGGGGACTAGCGGGGGGGCAGGAGATACGCAGTATTTT; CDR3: CASSPGTSGGAGDTQYF
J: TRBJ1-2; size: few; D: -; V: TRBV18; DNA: TGTGCCAGCTCACCACGGGGATCTCTCGACTATGGCTACACCTTC; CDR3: CASSPRGSLDYGYTF
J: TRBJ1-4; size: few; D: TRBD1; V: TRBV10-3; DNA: TGTGCCATCAGCGACCGGGACAGAAATGAAAAACTGTTTTTT; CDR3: CAISDRDRNEKLFF
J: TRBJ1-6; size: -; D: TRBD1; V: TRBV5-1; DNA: TGCGCCAGCAGCCAGACAGGGTCGGGTTCACCCCTCCACTTT; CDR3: CASSQTGSGSPLHF
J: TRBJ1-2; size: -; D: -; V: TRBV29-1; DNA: TGCAGCGTTGAAGAGGGAGTAGTTTTATCGGGCTACACCTTC; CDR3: CSVEEGVVLSGYTF
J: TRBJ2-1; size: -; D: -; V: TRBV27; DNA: TGTGCCAGCAGTTTATCCAGGAACCATGAGCAGTTCTTC; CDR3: CASSLSRNHEQFF
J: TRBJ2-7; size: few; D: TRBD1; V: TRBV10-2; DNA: TGCGCCACCAGGACAGGGGGCTTCGAGCAGTACTTC; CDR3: CATRTGGFEQYF
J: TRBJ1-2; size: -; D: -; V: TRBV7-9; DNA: TGTGCCAGCAGCCCCAGGCCGGCAGCTAAAAACTATGGCTACACCTTC; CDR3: CASSPRPAAKNYGYTF
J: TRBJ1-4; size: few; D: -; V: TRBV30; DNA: TGTGCCTGGAGTGTCGGAGTAGGGGAAAAACTGTTTTTT; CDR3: CAWSVGVGEKLFF
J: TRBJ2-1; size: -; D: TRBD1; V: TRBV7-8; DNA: TGTGCCAGCAGCCCCAACAGGGGCTCCTACAATGAGCAGTTCTTC; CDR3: CASSPNRGSYNEQFF
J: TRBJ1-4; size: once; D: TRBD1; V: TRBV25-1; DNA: TGTGCCAGCGAGGGGGCACAAGCTGAAAAACTGTTTTTT; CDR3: CASEGAQAEKLFF
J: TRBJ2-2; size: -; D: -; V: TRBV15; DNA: TGTGCCACCAGCAGACCTAACACCGGGGAGCTGTTTTTT; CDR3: CATSRPNTGELFF
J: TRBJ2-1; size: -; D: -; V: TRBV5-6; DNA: TGTGCCAGCAGCTTGGAGGGAGAGCAGTTCTTC; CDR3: CASSLEGEQFF
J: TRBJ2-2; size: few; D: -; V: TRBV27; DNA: TGTGCCAGCAGTTTAGCGCGGGTCGGCGGGGAGCTGTTTTTT; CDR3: CASSLARVGGELFF
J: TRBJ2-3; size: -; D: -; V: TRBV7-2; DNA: TGTGCCAGCAGCGTCGGGACCCTCGAGGTCACAGATACGCAGTATTTT; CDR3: CASSVGTLEVTDTQYF